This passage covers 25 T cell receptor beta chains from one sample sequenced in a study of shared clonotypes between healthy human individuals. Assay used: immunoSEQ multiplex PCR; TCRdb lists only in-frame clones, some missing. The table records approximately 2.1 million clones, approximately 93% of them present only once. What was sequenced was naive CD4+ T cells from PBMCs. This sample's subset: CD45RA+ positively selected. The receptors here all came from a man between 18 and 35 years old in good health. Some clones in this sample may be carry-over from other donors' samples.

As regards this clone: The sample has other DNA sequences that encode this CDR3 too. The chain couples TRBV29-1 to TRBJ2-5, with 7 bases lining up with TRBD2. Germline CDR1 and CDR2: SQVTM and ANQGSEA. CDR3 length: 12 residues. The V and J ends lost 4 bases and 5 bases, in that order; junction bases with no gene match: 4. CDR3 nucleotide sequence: TGCAGCGTTGGGGGGGGATCTGAGACCCAGTACTTC. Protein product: CSVGGGSETQYF.

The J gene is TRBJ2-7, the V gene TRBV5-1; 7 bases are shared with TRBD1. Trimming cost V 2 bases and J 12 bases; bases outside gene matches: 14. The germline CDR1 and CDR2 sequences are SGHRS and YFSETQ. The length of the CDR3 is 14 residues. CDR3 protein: CASSLGQAAPFWYF. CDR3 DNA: TGCGCCAGCAGCTTAGGACAGGCAGCCCCGTTCTGGTACTTC.

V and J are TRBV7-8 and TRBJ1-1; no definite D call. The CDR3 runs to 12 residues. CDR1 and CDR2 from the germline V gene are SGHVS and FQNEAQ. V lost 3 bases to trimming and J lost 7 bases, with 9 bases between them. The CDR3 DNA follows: TGTGCCAGCAGCTTGGACGGAAATGAAGCTTTCTTT. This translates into CASSLDGNEAFF.

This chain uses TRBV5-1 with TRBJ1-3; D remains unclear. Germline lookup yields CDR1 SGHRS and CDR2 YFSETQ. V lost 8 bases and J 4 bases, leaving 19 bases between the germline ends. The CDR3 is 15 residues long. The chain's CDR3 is CASQSGRTLGNTIYF. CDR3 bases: TGCGCCAGTCAGTCGGGTCGGACGTTGGGAAACACCATATATTTT.

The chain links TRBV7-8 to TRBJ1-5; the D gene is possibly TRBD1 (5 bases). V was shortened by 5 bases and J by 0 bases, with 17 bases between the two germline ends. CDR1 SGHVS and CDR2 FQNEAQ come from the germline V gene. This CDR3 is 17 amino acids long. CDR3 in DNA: TGTGCCAGCAGCCCTCGGGACTACTATTATAGCAATCAGCCCCAGCATTTT. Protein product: CASSPRDYYYSNQPQHF.

CDR3 sequence (DNA): TGTGCCAGCAGCGCCGCATGGGACCACACTGAAGCTTTCTTT. Translated: CASSAAWDHTEAFF. V and J are TRBV9 and TRBJ1-1, with D tentatively TRBD1 (5 bases). The CDR3 extends over 14 amino acids. V lost 3 bases to trimming and J lost 3 bases, with 12 bases between them. CDR1 is SGDLS and CDR2 is YYNGEE in the germline V gene. Based on the CDR3 plus reference TRBV9 and TRBJ1-1, the full variable domain is DSGVTQTPKHLITATGQRVTLRCSPRSGDLSVYWYQQSLDQGLQFLIQYYNGEERAKGNILERFSAQQFPDLHSELNLSSLELGDSALYFCASSAAWDHTEAFFGQGTRLTVV.

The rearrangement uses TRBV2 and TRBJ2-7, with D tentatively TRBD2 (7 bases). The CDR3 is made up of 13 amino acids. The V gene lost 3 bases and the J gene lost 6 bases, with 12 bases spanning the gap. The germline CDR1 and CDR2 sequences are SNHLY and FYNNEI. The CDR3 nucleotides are TGTGCCAGCAGTGAGGAGAGGGGGGGCGAGCAGTACTTC. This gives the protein CASSEERGGEQYF.

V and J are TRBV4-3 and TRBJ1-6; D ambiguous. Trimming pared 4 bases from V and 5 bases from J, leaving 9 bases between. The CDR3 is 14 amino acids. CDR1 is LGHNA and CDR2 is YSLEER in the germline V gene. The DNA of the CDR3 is TGCGCCAGCAGCCGGTTGAGGGATAATTCACCCCTCCACTTT. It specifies CASSRLRDNSPLHF.

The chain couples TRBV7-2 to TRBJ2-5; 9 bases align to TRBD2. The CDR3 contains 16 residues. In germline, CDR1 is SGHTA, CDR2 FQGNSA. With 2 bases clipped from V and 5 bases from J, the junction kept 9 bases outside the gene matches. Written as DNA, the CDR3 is TGTGCCAGCAGCTTATCTAGCGGGACCCTGCAGGAGACCCAGTACTTC. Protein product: CASSLSSGTLQETQYF.

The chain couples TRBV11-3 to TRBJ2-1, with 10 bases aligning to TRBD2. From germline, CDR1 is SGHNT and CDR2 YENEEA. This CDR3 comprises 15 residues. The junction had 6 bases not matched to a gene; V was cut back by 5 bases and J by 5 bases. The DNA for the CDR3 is TGTGCCAGCAGCCTGGGACTAGCGATTAACAATGAGCAGTTCTTC. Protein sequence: CASSLGLAINNEQFF. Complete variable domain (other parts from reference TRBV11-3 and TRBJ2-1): EAGVVQSPRYKIIEKKQPVAFWCNPISGHNTLYWYLQNLGQGPELLIRYENEEAVDDSQLPKDRFSAERLKGVDSTLKIQPAELGDSAVYLCASSLGLAINNEQFFGPGTRLTVL.

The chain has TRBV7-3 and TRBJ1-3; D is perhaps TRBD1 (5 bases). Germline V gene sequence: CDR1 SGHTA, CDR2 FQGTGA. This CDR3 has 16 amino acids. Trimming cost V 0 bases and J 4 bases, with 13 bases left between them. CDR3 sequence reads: CASSLTPRGAGNTIYF. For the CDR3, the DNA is TGTGCCAGCAGCTTAACCCCACGGGGCGCAGGAAACACCATATATTTT.

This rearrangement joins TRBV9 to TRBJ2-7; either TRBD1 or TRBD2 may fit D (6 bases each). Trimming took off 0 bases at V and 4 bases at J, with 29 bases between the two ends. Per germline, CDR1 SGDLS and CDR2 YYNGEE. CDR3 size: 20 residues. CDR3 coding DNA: TGTGCCAGCAGCGTAGGGTCGACGGGGGCCAGGGTGGGACAATTTTACGAGCAGTACTTC. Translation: CASSVGSTGARVGQFYEQYF.

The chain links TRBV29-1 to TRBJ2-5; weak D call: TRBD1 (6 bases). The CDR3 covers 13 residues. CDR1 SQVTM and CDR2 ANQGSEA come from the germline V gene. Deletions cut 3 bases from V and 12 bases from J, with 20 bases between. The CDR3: CSVDPQDWDTEYF. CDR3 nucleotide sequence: TGCAGCGTTGATCCCCAGGACTGGGACACCGAGTACTTC.

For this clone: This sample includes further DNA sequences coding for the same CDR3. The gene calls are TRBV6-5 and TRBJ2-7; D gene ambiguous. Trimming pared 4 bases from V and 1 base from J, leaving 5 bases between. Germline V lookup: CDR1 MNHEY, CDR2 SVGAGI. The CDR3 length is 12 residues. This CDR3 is CASSSPSYEQYF. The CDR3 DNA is TGTGCCAGCAGTTCACCATCCTACGAGCAGTACTTC.

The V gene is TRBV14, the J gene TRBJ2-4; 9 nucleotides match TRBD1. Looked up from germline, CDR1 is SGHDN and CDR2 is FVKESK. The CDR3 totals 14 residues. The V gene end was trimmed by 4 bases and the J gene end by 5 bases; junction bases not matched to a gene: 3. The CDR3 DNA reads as TGTGCCAGCAGCCGGGGACAGGGTCAAAACATTCAGTACTTC. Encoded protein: CASSRGQGQNIQYF.

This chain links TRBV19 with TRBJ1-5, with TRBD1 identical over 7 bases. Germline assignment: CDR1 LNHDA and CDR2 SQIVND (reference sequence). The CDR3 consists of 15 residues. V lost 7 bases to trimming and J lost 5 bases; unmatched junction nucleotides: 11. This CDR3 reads CASMTGSTSYQPQHF. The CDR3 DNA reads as TGTGCCAGTATGACAGGGTCAACCTCCTATCAGCCCCAGCATTTT.

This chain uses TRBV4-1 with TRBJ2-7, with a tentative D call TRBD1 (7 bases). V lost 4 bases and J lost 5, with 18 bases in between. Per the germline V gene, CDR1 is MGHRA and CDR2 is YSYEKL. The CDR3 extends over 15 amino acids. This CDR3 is CASSLQYRGGDEQYF. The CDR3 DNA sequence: TGCGCCAGCAGCCTACAATACAGGGGAGGCGACGAGCAGTACTTC.

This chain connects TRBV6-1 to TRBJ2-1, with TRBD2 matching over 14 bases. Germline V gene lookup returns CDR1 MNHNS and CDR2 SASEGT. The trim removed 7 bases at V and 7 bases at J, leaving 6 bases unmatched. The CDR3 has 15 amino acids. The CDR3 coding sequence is TGTGCCAGCACCCTGACTAGCGGGAGGGCAAATGAGCAGTTCTTC. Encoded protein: CASTLTSGRANEQFF.

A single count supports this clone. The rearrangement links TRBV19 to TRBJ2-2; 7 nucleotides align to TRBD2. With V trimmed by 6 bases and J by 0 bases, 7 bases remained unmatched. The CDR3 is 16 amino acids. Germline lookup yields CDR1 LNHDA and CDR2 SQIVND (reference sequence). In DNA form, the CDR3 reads TGTGCCAGTAGGAGGCTAGCGGTAACGAACACCGGGGAGCTGTTTTTT. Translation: CASRRLAVTNTGELFF.

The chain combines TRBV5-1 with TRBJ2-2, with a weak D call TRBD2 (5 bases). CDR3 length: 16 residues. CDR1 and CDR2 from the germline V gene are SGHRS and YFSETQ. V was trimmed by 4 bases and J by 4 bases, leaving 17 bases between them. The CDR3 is CASSGASPFGTGELFF. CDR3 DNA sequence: TGCGCCAGCAGCGGAGCTAGCCCTTTCGGCACCGGGGAGCTGTTTTTT.

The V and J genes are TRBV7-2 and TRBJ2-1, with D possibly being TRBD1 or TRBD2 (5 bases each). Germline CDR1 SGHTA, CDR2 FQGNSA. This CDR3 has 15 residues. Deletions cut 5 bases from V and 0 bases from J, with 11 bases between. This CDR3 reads CASSRKGSSYNEQFF. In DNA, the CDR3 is TGTGCCAGCAGCCGAAAGGGGAGCTCCTACAATGAGCAGTTCTTC.

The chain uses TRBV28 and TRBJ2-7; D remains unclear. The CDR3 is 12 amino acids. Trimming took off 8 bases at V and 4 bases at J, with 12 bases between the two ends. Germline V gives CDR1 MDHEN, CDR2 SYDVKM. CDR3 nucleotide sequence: TGTGCCAGCTCTCTTAAGTTTTACGAGCAGTACTTC. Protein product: CASSLKFYEQYF.

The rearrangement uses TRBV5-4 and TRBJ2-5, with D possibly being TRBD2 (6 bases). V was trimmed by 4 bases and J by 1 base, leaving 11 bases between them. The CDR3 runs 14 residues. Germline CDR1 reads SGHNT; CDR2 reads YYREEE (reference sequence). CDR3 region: CASSAGLVQETQYF. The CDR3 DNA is TGTGCCAGCAGCGCGGGACTTGTCCAAGAGACCCAGTACTTC.

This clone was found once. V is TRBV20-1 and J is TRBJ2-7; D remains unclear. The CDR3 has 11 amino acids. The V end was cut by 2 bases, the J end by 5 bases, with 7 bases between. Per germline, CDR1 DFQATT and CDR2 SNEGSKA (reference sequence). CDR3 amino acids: CSARLVNEQYF. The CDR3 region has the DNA TGCAGTGCTAGACTAGTCAACGAGCAGTACTTC.

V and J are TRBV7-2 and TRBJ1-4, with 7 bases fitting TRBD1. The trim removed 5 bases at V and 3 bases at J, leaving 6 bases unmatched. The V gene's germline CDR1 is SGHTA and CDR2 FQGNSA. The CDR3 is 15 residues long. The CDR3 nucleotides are TGTGCCAGCAGCCAGGGGGGCTGGGCTAATGAAAAACTGTTTTTT. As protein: CASSQGGWANEKLFF.